These T cell receptor beta chains were read from a single sample in a study of regulatory dendritic cells for organ transplantation. Repertoires were generated with immunoSEQ multiplex PCR, while TCRdb's copy carries only in-frame clones and drops some. The sample includes some 35,000 clones, about 89% of them seen just once. The sequenced sample consisted of naive CD4+ T cells from blood. The receptors originated from a human donor in good health. CDR3s include the opening cysteine and the closing phenylalanine or tryptophan. Fields, in order: clone size, J gene, D gene, V gene, CDR3 DNA, CDR3 protein. The D gene is left open where the match is weak. A clone size is listed for some rows: how often the clone was seen (once, few, many), or a class if it is expanded.

few	TRBJ1-3	-	TRBV30	TGTGCCTGGAGGTTTCCATCTGGAAACACCATATATTTT	CAWRFPSGNTIYF
-	TRBJ2-7	-	TRBV5-5	TGTGCCAGCAGGCCGACAGTTATGGGTTACGAGCAGTACTTC	CASRPTVMGYEQYF
few	TRBJ1-2	-	TRBV5-4	TGTGCCAGCAGCTCCAGTCAGGGGTACGGTGGCTACACCTTC	CASSSSQGYGGYTF
-	TRBJ1-4	TRBD1	TRBV7-2	TGTGCCAGCAGCTTACCTTCGACAGGGTTTGGGGAAAAACTGTTTTTT	CASSLPSTGFGEKLFF
-	TRBJ1-5	-	TRBV21-1	TGTGCCAGCAGCAAAGTCCAGGGTCGTCCTTTCAATCAGCCCCAGCATTTT	CASSKVQGRPFNQPQHF
-	TRBJ2-5	-	TRBV30	TGTGCCGTAACAAAGATACAGGGTAGGCAGGAGACCCAGTACTTC	CAVTKIQGRQETQYF
-	TRBJ1-2	-	TRBV2	TGTGCCAGCAGGGATAGACAGCCTTATGGCTACACCTTC	CASRDRQPYGYTF
once	TRBJ2-1	-	TRBV6-5	TGTGCCAGCAGTCGTAACCGGGACGGTGACAATGAGCAGTTCTTC	CASSRNRDGDNEQFF
-	TRBJ1-1	TRBD1	TRBV28	TGTGCCAGCAGATCCAGGGGGCGTTCTGAAGCTTTCTTT	CASRSRGRSEAFF
-	TRBJ1-3	-	TRBV4-2	TGTGCCAGCAGTTCCGACGGATACTCTGGAAACACCATATATTTT	CASSSDGYSGNTIYF
-	TRBJ2-1	-	TRBV5-1	TGCGCCAGCAGCTCCTCCCCTGGGTCCCCGGTAATGGACAATGAGCAGTTCTTC	CASSSSPGSPVMDNEQFF
-	TRBJ1-1	TRBD1	TRBV4-2	TGTGCCAGCAGAAAGGGACAGGCGGCGGGGGGGATGAACACTGAAGCTTTCTTT	CASRKGQAAGGMNTEAFF
few	TRBJ1-4	TRBD1	TRBV25-1	TGTGCCAGCAGTCCCGGAAGGGGGCGACTGTTTTTT	CASSPGRGRLFF
-	TRBJ2-5	-	TRBV27	TGTGCCAGCAGTATCGGCGGGGATACACAAGAGACCCAGTACTTC	CASSIGGDTQETQYF
-	TRBJ2-1	TRBD1	TRBV2	TGTGCCAGCAGGTTCCGGGACAGGGTCTACAATGAGCAGTTCTTC	CASRFRDRVYNEQFF
-	TRBJ2-5	TRBD2	TRBV5-4	TGTGCCAGCAGCACCCTAGCGGGAGGATTCCTGGGGGAGACCCAGTACTTC	CASSTLAGGFLGETQYF
-	TRBJ2-7	-	TRBV11-2	TGTGCCAGCAGCTTACAATCCTCGGGGTACTCCGAGCAGTACTTC	CASSLQSSGYSEQYF
few	TRBJ1-1	-	TRBV4-2	TGTGCCAGCAGCCAAGAAGACCGACGGAACACTGAAGCTTTCTTT	CASSQEDRRNTEAFF
-	TRBJ2-5	-	TRBV7-3	TGTGCCAGCAGCAGAAAAAGTAGGGAGACCCAGTACTTC	CASSRKSRETQYF
-	TRBJ1-2	TRBD1	TRBV4-1	TGCGCCAGCAGCCAAGATAGTAAGACCGGCCGGGCAGGACAGGGCTATGGCTACACCTTC	CASSQDSKTGRAGQGYGYTF
-	TRBJ2-7	-	TRBV30	TGTGCCTGGAGTGGTCATGAGCGGACCTACGAGCAGTACTTC	CAWSGHERTYEQYF
-	TRBJ1-5	-	TRBV30	TGTGCCTGGAGCAGGGCAGAAAATCAGCCCCAGCATTTT	CAWSRAENQPQHF
-	TRBJ2-7	TRBD1	TRBV7-9	TGTGCCAGCAGCTTAACAGGGGGCATCTTAGAGCAGTACTTC	CASSLTGGILEQYF
-	TRBJ2-5	-	TRBV19	TGTGCCAGTAGTACGGGACGGCAAGAGACCCAGTACTTC	CASSTGRQETQYF
-	TRBJ2-5	-	TRBV7-2	TGTGCCAGCAGCTTAAACGGTCTAGCGGAGACCCAGTACTTC	CASSLNGLAETQYF
-	TRBJ2-7	-	TRBV10-2	TGCGCCAGCAGTGAGGTTAGCTACGAGCAGTACTTC	CASSEVSYEQYF
-	TRBJ2-7	-	TRBV10-1	TGCGCCAGGTCCGGAACCGGACCCCGTCACTACGAGCAGTACTTC	CARSGTGPRHYEQYF
-	TRBJ1-2	TRBD1	TRBV2	TGTGCCAGCAGTGAAAAGGGGGCGGAAGGCTACACCTTC	CASSEKGAEGYTF
-	TRBJ2-7	-	TRBV19	TGTGCCAGTAAGGGACGTTGGACCGAGACTAACTCCTACGAGCAGTACTTC	CASKGRWTETNSYEQYF
-	TRBJ2-3	TRBD2	TRBV29-1	TGCAGCGCTAGCGGGAGGTTCACAGATACGCAGTATTTT	CSASGRFTDTQYF
few	TRBJ1-3	-	TRBV7-3	TGTGCCAGCAGCTTAACACAGAGCTCTGGAAACACCATATATTTT	CASSLTQSSGNTIYF
once	TRBJ2-7	TRBD2	TRBV4-1	TGCGCCAGCAGCCAAGAGCAGCGGGGGGGCCGACACGAGCAGTACTTC	CASSQEQRGGRHEQYF
once	TRBJ1-2	-	TRBV19	TGTGCCAGTAGTATATATCCGGAGGTGGGTGGCTACACCTTC	CASSIYPEVGGYTF
-	TRBJ2-3	-	TRBV7-9	TGTGCCAGCAGCTTAACAGATACGCAGTATTTT	CASSLTDTQYF
-	TRBJ2-3	TRBD2	TRBV5-1	TGCGCCAGCAGCTTGGGTGCGGGAGCCACAGATACGCAGTATTTT	CASSLGAGATDTQYF
-	TRBJ2-1	TRBD2	TRBV7-9	TGTGCCAGCAGCAAAACCCTAGCGGGAGTTCAATCCCACGTTGAGCAGTTCTTC	CASSKTLAGVQSHVEQFF
-	TRBJ2-7	-	TRBV30	TGTGCCTGGAGTGTACGCGGGAGGACAGGCGAGCAGTACTTC	CAWSVRGRTGEQYF
-	TRBJ2-2	TRBD1	TRBV12-5	TGTGCTAGTGCTTTGTGGCAGGGGGCCTCCCCGGGCGGGGAGCTGTTTTTT	CASALWQGASPGGELFF
-	TRBJ2-1	TRBD1	TRBV2	TGTGCCAGCGCTATTAGCGCAGACAGGGGCGGTTCCTACAATGAGCAGTTCTTC	CASAISADRGGSYNEQFF
-	TRBJ2-1	TRBD2	TRBV29-1	TGCAGCGTTGACTTCGGGATGAGCGGGAGTATCTATGAGCAGTTCTTC	CSVDFGMSGSIYEQFF
-	TRBJ2-2	TRBD1	TRBV5-4	TGTGCCAGCAGTCGCGACAGGGCCGGCACCGGGGAGCTGTTTTTT	CASSRDRAGTGELFF
once	TRBJ2-1	TRBD2	TRBV7-2	TGTGCCAGCAGCTTAGCGCTCCTAGCGGGATCAGCCCATGAGCAGTTCTTC	CASSLALLAGSAHEQFF
-	TRBJ2-7	-	TRBV30	TGTGCCTGGAGTGTACCGCATGGCGGGCCGTACGAGCAGTACTTC	CAWSVPHGGPYEQYF
-	TRBJ2-1	-	TRBV7-3	TGTGCCAGCAGCTTTTCGGTGGGGGGTCCATACAATGAGCAGTTCTTC	CASSFSVGGPYNEQFF
-	TRBJ2-1	TRBD2	TRBV25-1	TGTGCCAGCAGTGGCCACCCCGGGACTAGCTCCTACAATGAGCAGTTCTTC	CASSGHPGTSSYNEQFF
-	TRBJ1-3	-	TRBV7-3	TGTGCCAGCAGCTTACTAGTTAAACACGGGCCGGGCGGAAACACCATATATTTT	CASSLLVKHGPGGNTIYF
-	TRBJ2-3	-	TRBV7-8	TGTGCCAGCAGCGAGACAGTCTCACCCTTCGTCACAGATACGCAGTATTTT	CASSETVSPFVTDTQYF
-	TRBJ1-1	-	TRBV30	TGTGCCTGGATACCCGGGATCGTCACTGAAGCTTTCTTT	CAWIPGIVTEAFF
-	TRBJ2-1	TRBD2	TRBV4-2	TGTGCCAGCAGCCAGACGAGGCGACTAGCGGGGGGCGATGAGCAGTTCTTC	CASSQTRRLAGGDEQFF
-	TRBJ2-7	-	TRBV2	TGTGCCAGCAGTGAAGGGACCAGATCACACTTC	CASSEGTRSHF